A single sample gave rise to the 24 T cell receptor beta chains below, sequenced in a study of CD8 T cells in Susac syndrome. RNA totalling roughly 0.45 to 1 ug underwent reverse transcription with random hexamers. TCRdb independently ran MiXCR on the immunoSEQ multiplex PCR reads; one entry per CDR3 protein. The data hold approximately 200,000 distinct CDR3 sequences, with 90% to 96% observed a single time. The sequenced sample was CD4+ T cells from PBMCs. The origin of the receptors is a human donor with multiple sclerosis.

This clonotype was seen once. The chain uses TRBV4-1 and TRBJ2-1; D ambiguous. The ends were cut back, 2 bases at V and 0 bases at J, with 8 bases in the middle. Germline CDR1 MGHRA, CDR2 YSYEKL. The CDR3 is 15 amino acids. This CDR3 reads CASSQTGSSYNEQFF. CDR3 nucleotides: TGCGCCAGCAGCCAAACCGGGTCCTCCTACAATGAGCAGTTCTTC.

The chain uses TRBV13 and TRBJ2-3; D is possibly TRBD1 or TRBD2 (5 bases each). The CDR3 sequence is 15 residues long. The germline gives CDR1 PRHDT, CDR2 FYEKMQ (reference sequence). V was clipped by 5 bases and J by 0 bases, with 12 bases between them. The CDR3 sequence: CASSPQGRSTDTQYF. For the CDR3, the DNA is TGTGCCAGCAGCCCCCAGGGACGTAGCACAGATACGCAGTATTTT.

This chain joins TRBV6-6 and TRBJ2-1; the D gene is possibly TRBD1 (6 bases). V shed 7 bases and J shed 7 bases, with 14 bases lying between them. The CDR3 is made up of 13 amino acids. Germline CDR1 is MNHNY and CDR2 is SVGAGI (reference sequence). The CDR3 DNA reads as TGTGCCAGCATTCCCGGGACAAGAAATGAGCAGTTCTTC. Residues: CASIPGTRNEQFF.

J is TRBJ2-5 and V is TRBV6-1, with 12 positions matching TRBD2. V shed 5 bases and J 5 bases; nucleotides not matched to a gene: 9. CDR3 length equals 16 residues. Germline values: CDR1 MNHNS, CDR2 SASEGT. The DNA for the CDR3 is TGTGCCAGCAGTCAACAACTAGCGGGGGGCGTTGAGACCCAGTACTTC. Its translation: CASSQQLAGGVETQYF.

This clonotype has a single count. V gene TRBV12-3 or TRBV12-4 combines with J gene TRBJ1-2; D gene unclear. The ends were cut back, 8 bases at V and 7 bases at J, with 11 bases in the middle. The CDR3 loop spans 11 amino acids. CDR3 DNA sequence: TGTGCCAGCCGTGGGGTGAGTGGCTACACCTTC. Its protein product is CASRGVSGYTF.

The rearrangement links TRBV9 to TRBJ1-2, with 12 bases that match TRBD1. Germline V gene data show CDR1 as SGDLS and CDR2 as YYNGEE. The trim removed 4 bases at V and 3 bases at J, leaving 10 bases unmatched. The CDR3 length is 17 residues. CDR3 region: CASSRPGTGGGYYGYTF. The CDR3 bases are TGTGCCAGCAGCCGCCCCGGGACAGGGGGCGGATACTATGGCTACACCTTC.

The chain has TRBV18 and TRBJ1-1; no definite D call. V was pared by 6 bases and J by 3 bases, with 14 bases between. CDR3 size: 14 residues. CDR1 and CDR2 from the germline V gene are KGHSH and LQKENI. CDR3 coding DNA: TGTGCCAGCTCTATCGCTAGTCGGGACACTGAAGCTTTCTTT. As protein: CASSIASRDTEAFF.

The J gene is TRBJ2-1, the V gene TRBV5-4; the match to TRBD1 covers 10 bases. Trimming removed 4 bases from V and 5 bases from J; junction bases left unmatched: 0. The germline CDR1 and CDR2 sequences are SGHNT and YYREEE (reference sequence). The CDR3 is 13 amino acids. The CDR3 nucleotides are TGTGCCAGCAGCGGGACAGGGGACAATGAGCAGTTCTTC. This gives the protein CASSGTGDNEQFF.

The V and J genes are TRBV3-1 and TRBJ2-7; TRBD2 might be the D (6 bases). This CDR3 spans 13 amino acids. CDR1 is LGHDT and CDR2 is YNNKEL in the germline V gene (reference sequence). Trimming took off 4 bases at V and 2 bases at J, with 9 bases between the two ends. The CDR3 region is CASSLRLAYEQYF. The CDR3 DNA is TGTGCCAGCAGCCTTAGACTAGCCTACGAGCAGTACTTC.

V usage is TRBV30 and J usage is TRBJ1-2, with D perhaps matching TRBD1 (6 bases). Germline CDR1 reads GTSNPN; CDR2 reads SVGIG (reference sequence). The CDR3 consists of 12 residues. Trimming pared 2 bases from V and 7 bases from J, leaving 11 bases between. CDR3 region: CAWSTGQRGYTF. For the CDR3, the DNA is TGTGCCTGGAGTACCGGACAGCGTGGCTACACCTTC.

This clonotype has just one count. The genes are TRBV12-3 or TRBV12-4 and TRBJ1-5, with 7 bases fitting TRBD1. V lost 5 bases, J lost 0 bases, and 4 bases stayed unmatched. The CDR3 extends over 15 amino acids. The CDR3 protein is CASSMDRYSNQPQHF. As DNA, the CDR3 is TGTGCCAGCAGTATGGACAGGTATAGCAATCAGCCCCAGCATTTT.

This sequence joins TRBV3-1 and TRBJ2-3; D remains ambiguous. Germline CDR1 and CDR2: LGHDT and YNNKEL (reference sequence). Trimming took off 5 bases at V and 3 bases at J, with 6 bases between the two ends. This CDR3 contains 12 residues. CDR3 DNA: TGTGCCAGCAGCTCCCTAACAGATACGCAGTATTTT. Translated: CASSSLTDTQYF.

The chain recombines TRBV27 with TRBJ2-3; D possibly corresponds to TRBD2 (5 bases). Germline CDR1 is MNHEY and CDR2 is SMNVEV (reference sequence). The CDR3 is 15 residues long. V was shortened by 7 bases and J by 0 bases, with 14 bases between the two germline ends. CDR3: CASKTLALSTDTQYF. The CDR3 DNA sequence: TGTGCCAGCAAGACGCTAGCTCTCAGCACAGATACGCAGTATTTT.

The chain joins TRBV9 to TRBJ2-7; 10 bases line up with TRBD1. The V gene's germline CDR1 is SGDLS and CDR2 YYNGEE. With V trimmed by 0 bases and J by 3 bases, 6 bases remained unmatched. The CDR3 consists of 16 residues. CDR3 sequence (DNA): TGTGCCAGCAGCGTAGAAGCGGGACAGGGGTTCTACGAGCAGTACTTC. This codes for CASSVEAGQGFYEQYF.

The chain links TRBV30 to TRBJ2-1; 9 bases agree with TRBD2. Germline CDR1 reads GTSNPN; CDR2 reads SVGIG (reference sequence). The CDR3 is 15 residues long. V lost 0 bases and J lost 2; bases outside the gene matches: 2. The CDR3 DNA reads as TGTGCCTGGAGTGTCCGCGGGGGGGCCTACAATGAGCAGTTCTTC. Amino acid sequence: CAWSVRGGAYNEQFF. Full variable domain (outside the CDR3, taken from reference TRBV30 and TRBJ2-1): SQTIHQWPATLVQPVGSPLSLECTVEGTSNPNLYWYRQAAGRGLQLLFYSVGIGQISSEVPQNLSASRPQDRQFILSSKKLLLSDSGFYLCAWSVRGGAYNEQFFGPGTRLTVL.

V is TRBV9 and J is TRBJ2-7, with D tentatively TRBD2 (5 bases). Trimming removed 0 bases at V and 7 bases at J, with 11 bases between. There are 13 residues in the CDR3. CDR1 and CDR2 (germline): SGDLS, YYNGEE. This CDR3 reads CASSVGWSGEQYF. DNA of the CDR3: TGTGCCAGCAGCGTAGGCTGGTCGGGGGAGCAGTACTTC.

The rearrangement links TRBV5-1 to TRBJ2-7, with 8 positions matching TRBD1. The junction had 8 bases not matched to a gene; V was cut back by 4 bases and J by 5 bases. Germline V gene data show CDR1 as SGHRS and CDR2 as YFSETQ. This CDR3 has 14 amino acids. In nucleotides, the CDR3 is TGCGCCAGCAGCGGCCGGACAGGGAACAACGAGCAGTACTTC. This codes for CASSGRTGNNEQYF.

The J gene is TRBJ2-7, the V gene TRBV6-2 or TRBV6-3; tentatively, D is TRBD1 (6 bases). In germline, CDR1 is MNHEY, CDR2 SVGEGT. The CDR3 loop spans 12 amino acids. The V and J ends lost 7 bases and 4 bases respectively, with 11 bases between them. As DNA, the CDR3 is TGTGCCAGCAAGAATCAGGGGTACGAGCAGTACTTC. It codes for CASKNQGYEQYF.

V gene TRBV30 combines with J gene TRBJ2-2; D gene ambiguous. The V gene lost 0 bases and the J gene lost 3 bases, with 2 bases spanning the gap. Germline loops: CDR1 GTSNPN, CDR2 SVGIG (reference sequence). The CDR3 contains 12 residues. CDR3: CAWSVDTGELFF. In DNA form, the CDR3 reads TGTGCCTGGAGTGTCGACACCGGGGAGCTGTTTTTT.

The chain has TRBV20-1 and TRBJ2-1; TRBD1 or TRBD2 may be the D gene (5 bases each). The CDR3 spans 14 residues. V lost 3 bases and J 8 bases, leaving 17 bases between the germline ends. Germline V gene lookup returns CDR1 DFQATT and CDR2 SNEGSKA (reference sequence). The CDR3 DNA is TGCAGTGCTAGTGGGGGAAGGGGTAAAGATGAGCAGTTCTTC. Amino acids: CSASGGRGKDEQFF.

The chain is built from TRBV7-9 and TRBJ1-1; D may be TRBD1 (5 bases). V dropped 4 bases and J dropped 4 bases, with 10 bases sitting between them. The germline gives CDR1 SEHNR, CDR2 FQNEAQ (reference sequence). The CDR3 consists of 13 residues. The CDR3 bases are TGTGCCAGCAGCTCCCCAGGGAGCACTGAAGCTTTCTTT. It is translated as CASSSPGSTEAFF.

The rearrangement uses TRBV5-1 and TRBJ2-2, with D uncertain. Germline V gene lookup returns CDR1 SGHRS and CDR2 YFSETQ. This CDR3 spans 14 amino acids. The V end was cut by 0 bases, the J end by 4 bases, with 7 bases between. CDR3 sequence reads: CASSLGAFTGELFF. CDR3 coding DNA: TGCGCCAGCAGCTTGGGGGCATTCACCGGGGAGCTGTTTTTT. Full variable domain (outside the CDR3, taken from reference TRBV5-1 and TRBJ2-2): KAGVTQTPRYLIKTRGQQVTLSCSPISGHRSVSWYQQTPGQGLQFLFEYFSETQRNKGNFPGRFSGRQFSNSRSEMNVSTLELGDSALYLCASSLGAFTGELFFGEGSRLTVL.

The chain joins TRBV29-1 to TRBJ2-7; 8 nucleotides agree with TRBD1. The CDR3 runs to 15 residues. Looked up from germline, CDR1 is SQVTM and CDR2 is ANQGSEA. V trimming: 4 bases; J trimming: 5 bases; junction bases outside the gene matches: 13. CDR3 in amino acids: CSVAGAGGLRNEQYF. CDR3 bases: TGCAGCGTTGCGGGGGCAGGGGGCCTAAGGAACGAGCAGTACTTC.

J is TRBJ2-1 and V is TRBV15; no definite D call. Germline CDR1 LNHNV, CDR2 YYDKDF (reference sequence). V was cut by 11 bases and J by 4 bases, with 18 bases left in between. CDR3 length: 14 residues. Here the CDR3 DNA reads TGTGCCCCTCTTAAACGGGTCCGTTACAATGAGCAGTTCTTC. This translates into CAPLKRVRYNEQFF.